The rows below give T cell receptor beta chains drawn from one sample of a study of T cells after somatic rescue of genetic block. Sequencing used immunoSEQ multiplex PCR; TCRdb keeps in-frame clones, though not all of them. The data hold 9,000 to 15,000 clones, with about two thirds observed a single time. Sequencing was performed on peripheral blood mononuclear cells (PBMCs). The receptors derive from a boy aged 10-17 years. Both conserved end residues are part of each CDR3. A D gene is named only where the DNA matches it firmly. Size is stated for part of the rows, as once, few or many counts, or as a class when the clone is expanded.

clone size | D gene | J gene | V gene | CDR3 DNA | CDR3 protein
. | TRBD1 | TRBJ1-2 | TRBV2 | TGTGCCAGCAGTGGGACAGGGAGAGGCTACACCTTC | CASSGTGRGYTF
. | TRBD1 | TRBJ1-4 | TRBV30 | TGTGCCGGCCTACCCCCGGGACAGGGGAGAGGAAAACTGTTTTTT | CAGLPPGQGRGKLFF
large | . | TRBJ2-5 | TRBV9 | TGTGCCAGCAGCGCCACAGTTACGGGGGTCGGTCAAGAGACCCAGTACTTC | CASSATVTGVGQETQYF
. | . | TRBJ2-3 | TRBV18 | TGTGCCAGCTCACCGGGCACAGATACGCAGTATTTT | CASSPGTDTQYF
once | TRBD1 | TRBJ2-3 | TRBV19 | TGTGCCAGTAGGTCCGGGACAGGGATCTACGAACCCGTTAGCACAGATACGCAGTATTTT | CASRSGTGIYEPVSTDTQYF
. | TRBD1 | TRBJ2-7 | TRBV13 | TGTGCCAGCAGCCCACAGGGGACAGGGGGCTTAGCGGGGTTCTCCTACGAGCAGTACTTC | CASSPQGTGGLAGFSYEQYF
. | TRBD1 | TRBJ1-1 | TRBV6-5 | TGTGCCAGCAGAAGACAGGGTAGGGATGAAGCTTTCTTT | CASRRQGRDEAFF
. | TRBD2 | TRBJ2-1 | TRBV11-2 | TGTGCCAGCAGCTTAGTAGGACTAGCGGGCTTAAATGAGCAGTTCTTC | CASSLVGLAGLNEQFF
. | TRBD2 | TRBJ2-1 | TRBV4-1 | TGCGCCAGCAGCCACAGCCCCCTACTAGCGGGAGTAGGCAATGAGCAGTTCTTC | CASSHSPLLAGVGNEQFF
. | . | TRBJ1-4 | TRBV5-6 | TGTGCCAGCAGCTTGGTAGGGGGGATGACAGTCAATGAAAAACTGTTTTTT | CASSLVGGMTVNEKLFF
. | TRBD1 | TRBJ2-5 | TRBV25-1 | TGTGCCAGCAGCCGGGACAGGGTGTGGGAGACCCAGTACTTC | CASSRDRVWETQYF
. | . | TRBJ1-1 | TRBV6-5 | TGTGCCAGCAGTTACTCAAGAGAAGGGAACACTGAAGCTTTCTTT | CASSYSREGNTEAFF
. | TRBD2 | TRBJ2-5 | TRBV5-1 | TGCGCCAGCAGCCACACCGGGACTAGTATTTATGAGACCCAGTACTTC | CASSHTGTSIYETQYF
few | TRBD1 | TRBJ1-6 | TRBV19 | TGTGCCAGTATGGGGACAGAAAGCTCCTATAATTCACCCCTCCACTTT | CASMGTESSYNSPLHF
medium-sized | . | TRBJ2-7 | TRBV7-9 | TGTGCCAGCAGCTTAGTCCCTCTCATTAGCGACGAGCAGTACTTC | CASSLVPLISDEQYF
. | . | TRBJ1-3 | TRBV7-9 | TGTGCCAGCAGCTTGGAAACAGGGACTGGAAACACCATATATTTT | CASSLETGTGNTIYF
. | . | TRBJ2-2 | TRBV5-4 | TGTGCCAGCAGCTTGGGAGGGCTGAACACCGGGGAGCTGTTTTTT | CASSLGGLNTGELFF
once | . | TRBJ1-2 | TRBV9 | TGTGCCAGCAGCGTTCAGGGAGAGGGCATCTATGGCTACACCTTC | CASSVQGEGIYGYTF
. | . | TRBJ2-3 | TRBV6-6 | TGTGCCAGCAAAAGATCTAGCACAGATACGCAGTATTTT | CASKRSSTDTQYF
few | TRBD1 | TRBJ2-1 | TRBV5-1 | TGCGCCAGCAGCTCTGGACAGGGAGTGGTGTTCTTC | CASSSGQGVVFF
. | . | TRBJ1-2 | TRBV29-1 | TGCAGCGTTTACGAGGGCTACACCTTC | CSVYEGYTF
once | TRBD1 | TRBJ2-7 | TRBV19 | TGTGCCAGCGCCGGGACAGGGGAGATCGAGCAGTACTTC | CASAGTGEIEQYF
. | TRBD2 | TRBJ2-1 | TRBV28 | TGTGCCAGCACGTTCGGTGGGACTAGCGGGAGTGGAGAGTTCTTC | CASTFGGTSGSGEFF
. | . | TRBJ2-1 | TRBV19 | TGTGCCAGTAGTATCGGGGCCCGCGGGGTAGGGCAGTTCTTC | CASSIGARGVGQFF
. | . | TRBJ1-2 | TRBV6-5 | TGTGCCAGTCGAATTGGGGATGGCTACACCTTC | CASRIGDGYTF
. | TRBD1 | TRBJ2-2 | TRBV7-3 | TGTGCCAGCAGCCGCAGGGGACAGGGGGCCACCGGGGAGCTGTTTTTT | CASSRRGQGATGELFF
. | . | TRBJ1-2 | TRBV18 | TGTGCCAGCTCACCAGAGGGGACTAACTATGGCTACACCTTC | CASSPEGTNYGYTF
once | . | TRBJ2-5 | TRBV6-6 | TGTGCCAGCACTCTCCGAATCCGGGAGACCCAGTACTTC | CASTLRIRETQYF
. | TRBD1 | TRBJ2-6 | TRBV5-1 | TGCGCCAGCAGCTTGGGACAGGGGAATACCGGGGCCAACGTCCTGACTTTC | CASSLGQGNTGANVLTF
. | . | TRBJ1-3 | TRBV18 | TGTGCCAGCTCACCACCCCACCGCTCAACTGGAAACACCATATATTTT | CASSPPHRSTGNTIYF
. | . | TRBJ1-3 | TRBV5-8 | TGTGCCAGCAGCTTGGAAGGGGTGACTGGAAACACCATATATTTT | CASSLEGVTGNTIYF
medium-sized | TRBD1 | TRBJ2-7 | TRBV10-3 | TGTGCCATCAGGCCGGGACAGGGAGGCTACGAGCAGTACTTC | CAIRPGQGGYEQYF
once | . | TRBJ2-2 | TRBV5-1 | TGCGCCAGCAGCTTGCTGGGGACGGACACCGGGGAGCTGTTTTTT | CASSLLGTDTGELFF
. | . | TRBJ1-3 | TRBV6-1 | TGTGCCAGCACCCAAGTGGGTATCGGAAACACCATATATTTT | CASTQVGIGNTIYF
. | TRBD2 | TRBJ2-2 | TRBV4-1 | TGCGCCAGCAGCCATAAGTTTAGCGGGGGGGCGGAGGAGCTGTTTTTT | CASSHKFSGGAEELFF
. | TRBD1 | TRBJ1-5 | TRBV7-9 | TGTGCCAGCAGCCGATCACAGGGGTTAACGCCCCAGCATTTT | CASSRSQGLTPQHF
. | TRBD1 | TRBJ1-6 | TRBV30 | TGTGCCTGGAGTGTAGGGACAGGGGTTTCACCCCTCCACTTT | CAWSVGTGVSPLHF
. | TRBD1 | TRBJ1-5 | TRBV4-1 | TGCGCCAGCAGTCAATCCGGCAGGGGGTATAGCAATCAGCCCCAGCATTTT | CASSQSGRGYSNQPQHF
few | TRBD2 | TRBJ2-2 | TRBV18 | TGTGCCAGCTCCCCACTAGCGGGGGGCCTCGCCGGGGAGCTGTTTTTT | CASSPLAGGLAGELFF
. | . | TRBJ1-4 | TRBV7-2 | TGTGCCAGCAGCTCCTACCTCGGTGGAGAAAAACTGTTTTTT | CASSSYLGGEKLFF
few | TRBD2 | TRBJ2-1 | TRBV9 | TGTGCCAGCAGCGAGAGCGGGAGTTTATACAATGAGCAGTTCTTC | CASSESGSLYNEQFF
few | . | TRBJ2-3 | TRBV6-5 | TGTGCCAGCAGTTACGGGGCTGAAAGCACAGATACGCAGTATTTT | CASSYGAESTDTQYF
. | TRBD1 | TRBJ2-1 | TRBV6-5 | TGTGCCAGCAGTTACTCGCCGGGACAGGGGTACAATGAGCAGTTCTTC | CASSYSPGQGYNEQFF
. | TRBD2 | TRBJ2-1 | TRBV11-3 | TGTGCCAGCAGCTCCCAGGGAGGGATGCGCAATGAGCAGTTCTTC | CASSSQGGMRNEQFF
few | . | TRBJ1-2 | TRBV7-9 | TGTGCCAGCAGCTTAGCTCTAGGGGGAACCTATGGCTACACCTTC | CASSLALGGTYGYTF
. | . | TRBJ1-5 | TRBV19 | TGTGCCAGTAGTACCTCGGCGACCCAGCATTTT | CASSTSATQHF
. | TRBD2 | TRBJ2-1 | TRBV30 | TGTGCCTGGAGTACTCTAGGGACTAGCGGGGGGAAGCAGTTCTTC | CAWSTLGTSGGKQFF